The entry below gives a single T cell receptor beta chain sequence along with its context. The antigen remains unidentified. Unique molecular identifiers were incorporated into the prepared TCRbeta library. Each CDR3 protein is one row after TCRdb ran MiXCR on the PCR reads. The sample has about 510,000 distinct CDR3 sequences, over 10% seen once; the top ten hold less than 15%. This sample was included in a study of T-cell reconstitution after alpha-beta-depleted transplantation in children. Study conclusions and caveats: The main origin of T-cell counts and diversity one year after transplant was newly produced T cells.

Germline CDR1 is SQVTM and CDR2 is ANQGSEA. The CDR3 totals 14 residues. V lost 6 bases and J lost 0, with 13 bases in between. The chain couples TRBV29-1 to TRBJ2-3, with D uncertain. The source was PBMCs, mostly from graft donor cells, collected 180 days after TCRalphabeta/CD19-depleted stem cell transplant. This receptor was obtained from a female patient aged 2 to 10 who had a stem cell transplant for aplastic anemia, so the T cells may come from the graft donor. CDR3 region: CSVHPGPSTDTQYF. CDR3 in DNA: TGCAGCGTCCACCCCGGGCCGAGCACAGATACGCAGTATTTT.